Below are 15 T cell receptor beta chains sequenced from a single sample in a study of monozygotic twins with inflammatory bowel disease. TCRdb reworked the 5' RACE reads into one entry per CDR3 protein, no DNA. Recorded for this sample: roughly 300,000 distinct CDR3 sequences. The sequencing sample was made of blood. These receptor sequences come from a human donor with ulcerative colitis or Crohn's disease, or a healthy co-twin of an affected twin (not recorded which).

The CDR3: CASTSPLAGPRFF. V usage is TRBV6-2 or TRBV6-3 and J usage is TRBJ2-1; the TCRdb call, TRBD2, lacks DNA for checking. The CDR3 covers 13 residues. Germline CDR1 reads MNHEY; CDR2 reads SVGEGT.

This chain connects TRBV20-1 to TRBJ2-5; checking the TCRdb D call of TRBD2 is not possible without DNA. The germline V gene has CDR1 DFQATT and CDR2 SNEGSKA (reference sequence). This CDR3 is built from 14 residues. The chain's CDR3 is CSARDWARRETQYF.

This CDR3 is CASSLNSKGGQKQYF. The chain couples TRBV5-5 to TRBJ2-7; TCRdb proposes TRBD1, but this gene call is untestable without DNA. This CDR3 is 15 amino acids long. Germline assignment: CDR1 SGHKS and CDR2 YYEKEE (reference sequence). The variable domain in full, completed from reference TRBV5-5 and TRBJ2-7, reads DAGVTQSPTHLIKTRGQQVTLRCSPISGHKSVSWYQQVLGQGPQFIFQYYEKEERGRGNFPDRFSARQFPNYSSELNVNALLLGDSALYLCASSLNSKGGQKQYFGPGTRLTVT.

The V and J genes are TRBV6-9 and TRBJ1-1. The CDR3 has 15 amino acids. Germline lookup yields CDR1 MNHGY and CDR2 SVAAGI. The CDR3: CASSYSYTAGTEAFF.

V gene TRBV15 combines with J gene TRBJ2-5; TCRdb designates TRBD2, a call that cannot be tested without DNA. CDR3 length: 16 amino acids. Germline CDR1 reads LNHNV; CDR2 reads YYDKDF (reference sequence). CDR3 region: CATSRGTSGRGETQYF.

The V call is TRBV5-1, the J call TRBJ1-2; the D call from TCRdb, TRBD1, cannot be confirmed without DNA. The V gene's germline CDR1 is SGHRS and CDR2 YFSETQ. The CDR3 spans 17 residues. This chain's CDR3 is CASSLEGPGRLVDGYTF.

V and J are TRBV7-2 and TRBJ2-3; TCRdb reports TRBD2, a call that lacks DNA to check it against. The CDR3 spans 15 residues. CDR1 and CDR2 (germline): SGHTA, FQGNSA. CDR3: CASSATGGRVDTQYF.

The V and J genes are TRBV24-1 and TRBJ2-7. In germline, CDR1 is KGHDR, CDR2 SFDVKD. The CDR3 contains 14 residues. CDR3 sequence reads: CATSDPQSSYEQYF.

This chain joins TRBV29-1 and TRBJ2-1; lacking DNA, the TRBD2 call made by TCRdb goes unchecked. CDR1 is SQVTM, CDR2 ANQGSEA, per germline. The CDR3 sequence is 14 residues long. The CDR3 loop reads CSVVGASGSGEQFF.

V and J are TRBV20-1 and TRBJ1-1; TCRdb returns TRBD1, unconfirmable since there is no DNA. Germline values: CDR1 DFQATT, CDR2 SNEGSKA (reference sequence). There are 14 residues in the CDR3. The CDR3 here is CSAHAGQGPTEAFF.

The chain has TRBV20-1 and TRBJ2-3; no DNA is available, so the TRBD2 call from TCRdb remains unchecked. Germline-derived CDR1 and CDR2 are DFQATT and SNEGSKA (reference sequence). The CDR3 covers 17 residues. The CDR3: CSARGQPLVQGPDTQYF.

This CDR3 is CASRNRGVQETQYF. This chain joins TRBV12-3 or TRBV12-4 and TRBJ2-5; TCRdb picks TRBD1, but there is no DNA to check that call. CDR3 length equals 14 residues.

The CDR3 loop is CASSLGDRSPLHF. The chain uses TRBV7-6 and TRBJ1-6; no DNA is available, so the TRBD1 call from TCRdb remains unchecked. The CDR3 runs 13 residues. Germline-derived CDR1 and CDR2 are SGHVS and FNYEAQ. The entire variable domain, with the rest obtained from reference TRBV7-6 and TRBJ1-6, is as follows: GAGVSQSPRYKVTKRGQDVALRCDPISGHVSLYWYRQALGQGPEFLTYFNYEAQQDKSGLPNDRFSAERPEGSISTLTIQRTEQRDSAMYRCASSLGDRSPLHFGNGTRLTVT.

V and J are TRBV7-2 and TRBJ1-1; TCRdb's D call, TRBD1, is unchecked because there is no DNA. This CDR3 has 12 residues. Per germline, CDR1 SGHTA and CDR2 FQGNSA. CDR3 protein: CASSFRQSEAFF.

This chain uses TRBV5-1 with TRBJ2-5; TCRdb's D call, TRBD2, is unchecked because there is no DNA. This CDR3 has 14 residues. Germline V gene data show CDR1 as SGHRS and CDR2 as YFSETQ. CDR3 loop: CASWEIGLQETQYF.